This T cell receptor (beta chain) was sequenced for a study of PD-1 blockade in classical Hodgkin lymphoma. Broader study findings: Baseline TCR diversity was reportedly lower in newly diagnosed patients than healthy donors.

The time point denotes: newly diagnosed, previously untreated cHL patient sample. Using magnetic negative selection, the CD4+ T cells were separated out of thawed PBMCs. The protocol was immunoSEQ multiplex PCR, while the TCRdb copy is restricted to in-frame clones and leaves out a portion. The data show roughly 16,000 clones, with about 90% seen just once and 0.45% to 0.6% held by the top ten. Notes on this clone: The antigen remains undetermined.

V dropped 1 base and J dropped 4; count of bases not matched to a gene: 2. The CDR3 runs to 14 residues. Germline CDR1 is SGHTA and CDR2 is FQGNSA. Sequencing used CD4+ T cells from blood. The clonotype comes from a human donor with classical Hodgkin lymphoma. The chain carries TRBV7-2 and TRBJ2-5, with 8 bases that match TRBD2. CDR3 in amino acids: CASSLGLAGETQYF. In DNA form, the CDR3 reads TGTGCCAGCAGCTTAGGGCTAGCGGGAGAGACCCAGTACTTC.